This T cell receptor beta chain is from a study of cytomegalovirus exposure and HLA in healthy donors. Whole-study findings and limits: In an earlier analysis, most TCR beta V segments were productive about 87% or about 30% of the time. Researchers counted approximately 160 TCR beta chains as cytomegalovirus-associated. Sequencing had likely introduced a cluster of highly shared sequence variants as an artifact.

The table lists this clone with a few counts. The antigen is unknown. PCR used 60 Vbeta primers and 13 Jbeta primers. Here immunoSEQ multiplex PCR was the method, and the copy in TCRdb shows in-frame clones only, minus some. Among around 100,000 clones, approximately 64% were seen once, and the ten largest hold approximately 4.3%. This donor lacks a recorded CMV serostatus. The V gene lost 1 base and the J gene lost 0 bases, with 9 bases spanning the gap. The CDR3 consists of 14 residues. Germline lookup yields CDR1 GTSNPN and CDR2 SVGIG (reference sequence). The rearrangement joins TRBV30 to TRBJ1-1; D may be TRBD1 (6 bases). The sequence was obtained from a human donor in good health. The sample comprised PBMCs. CDR3 bases: TGTGCCTGGAGTGGGGGGCAGTTGAACACTGAAGCTTTCTTT. Protein product: CAWSGGQLNTEAFF.